The entry below describes one T cell receptor (beta chain). Antigen unknown. Every single patient, without exception, relapsed after autologous stem cell transplantation, and brentuximab vedotin exposure varied. Sequencing was performed with immunoSEQ multiplex PCR; in TCRdb, only in-frame clones are kept and a portion is missing. The sample lists approximately 89,000 clones; 75% to 90% were seen once. The length of the CDR3 is 13 residues. Trimming removed 2 bases at V and 7 bases at J, with 9 bases between. CDR1 and CDR2 (germline): ENHRY, SYGVKD. The sample is drawn from a study of PD-1 blockade in classical Hodgkin lymphoma. For the study at large: It was nivolumab at 3 mg/kg, given intravenously every 2 weeks, that patients received.

Study-wide points: With CD4+ cells, TCR diversity rose significantly by C4D1, but not with CD8+ cells. Patients who began taking nivolumab under 1 year after ASCT were left out. Complete responders matched newly diagnosed patients in baseline diversity.

The origin of this receptor is a human donor with classical Hodgkin lymphoma. This chain links TRBV10-3 with TRBJ2-1, with D possibly being TRBD1 (6 bases). The input for sequencing was peripheral blood mononuclear cells (PBMCs), taken at baseline. For the CDR3, the DNA is TGTGCCATCAGTGAGACAGGGATGAATGAGCAGTTCTTC. This codes for CAISETGMNEQFF.